Listed below are T cell receptor beta chains from one sample, sequenced in a study of a mutant IDH1 vaccine in newly diagnosed glioma. TCRdb's copy holds only in-frame clones and misses some; the assay was immunoSEQ multiplex PCR. The sample yields about 51,000 clones, approximately 80% seen once. The material was PBMCs, obtained from a glioma patient treated with radiotherapy, temozolomide or both. Receptors originate from a woman aged 40-49 years with glioma. The CDR3 runs from the conserved cysteine through the conserved F or W. A D gene is named only where the DNA matches it firmly. A clone size is listed for some rows: how often the clone was seen (once, few, many), or a class if it is expanded.

- TRBJ2-7 TRBV6-5 TRBD2 TGTGCCAGCAGTCAGGGGACTAGCGGCTCCTACGAGCAGTACTTC CASSQGTSGSYEQYF
once TRBJ2-2 TRBV30 - TGTGCCTGGGAGTACGGATCAATGACCGGGGAGCTGTTTTTT CAWEYGSMTGELFF
- TRBJ2-2 TRBV6-5 - TGTGCCAGCAGTTATATCGGGGGCAGCGGGGAGCTGTTTTTT CASSYIGGSGELFF
once TRBJ1-5 TRBV19 TRBD1 TGTGCCAGTAGTACCTGGACAGGGGGCGCGGGTAGCAATCAGCCCCAGCATTTT CASSTWTGGAGSNQPQHF
- TRBJ1-4 TRBV25-1 - TGTGCCAGCAGTGAAAGTGGCGGGGGCACAACGGCTAATGAAAAACTGTTTTTT CASSESGGGTTANEKLFF
- TRBJ1-6 TRBV18 TRBD1 TGTGCCAGCTCACAAAGGGACAGTATATCACCCCTCCACTTT CASSQRDSISPLHF
- TRBJ1-1 TRBV29-1 - TGCAGCATCCTGAGAATGACTGAAGCTTTCTTT CSILRMTEAFF
- TRBJ1-2 TRBV7-2 - TGTGCCAGCAGCTTAGGAGGGTATGGCTACACCTTC CASSLGGYGYTF
- TRBJ2-5 TRBV6-4 - TGTGCCAGCAGCCGACGGGCCCAGGAGACCCAGTACTTC CASSRRAQETQYF
- TRBJ2-7 TRBV4-2 TRBD1 TGTGCCAGCAGTCGGGACAGGGACTACGAGCAGTACTTC CASSRDRDYEQYF
- TRBJ1-1 TRBV11-3 TRBD1 TGTGCCAGCAGCCCCGGAGTAGGGGGCCTGAACACTGAAGCTTTCTTT CASSPGVGGLNTEAFF
- TRBJ1-3 TRBV19 - TGTGCCAGTACTGTAGTGGCACCGACAGTCTCTGGAAACACCATATATTTT CASTVVAPTVSGNTIYF
- TRBJ2-3 TRBV30 TRBD2 TGTGCCTGGAGTGCGGGGGGAGATACGCAGTATTTT CAWSAGGDTQYF
- TRBJ1-1 TRBV7-9 - TGTGCCAGCAGCTTAGGACCCGGGGTGTCTGAAGCTTTCTTT CASSLGPGVSEAFF
- TRBJ1-2 TRBV7-9 - TGTGCCAGCAGCCCAGACGTAGGCTACACCTTC CASSPDVGYTF
- TRBJ2-7 TRBV28 - TGTGCCAGCAGCCTCTACGCTCCCGAGCAGTACTTC CASSLYAPEQYF
- TRBJ2-7 TRBV10-3 TRBD2 TGTGCCATCAGTTCCGGGACTAGCGGCTACGAGCAGTACTTC CAISSGTSGYEQYF
- TRBJ2-7 TRBV6-1 - TGTGCCAGCAGTGTTACCTCCTACGAGCAGTACTTC CASSVTSYEQYF
- TRBJ2-3 TRBV19 - TGTGCCAGTTCCCGGGACTTCGCCCCCCTCACAGATACGCAGTATTTT CASSRDFAPLTDTQYF
- TRBJ1-6 TRBV5-1 - TGCGCCAGCAGCGAGGGGGGAGACTCACCCCTCCACTTT CASSEGGDSPLHF
- TRBJ2-5 TRBV9 - TGTGCCAGCGCCAAGGATCGGGAGACCCAGTACTTC CASAKDRETQYF
- TRBJ2-2 TRBV5-4 - TGTGCCAGCAGCGCCGGACAGTGGAACACCGGGGAGCTGTTTTTT CASSAGQWNTGELFF
once TRBJ2-5 TRBV29-1 - TGCAGCACTATGGACTCCCAAGAGACCCAGTACTTC CSTMDSQETQYF
few TRBJ2-2 TRBV5-1 - TGCGCCAGCAGCTTGGCCGCCGCGAACGGGGAGCTGTTTTTT CASSLAAANGELFF
- TRBJ1-5 TRBV5-1 - TGCGCCAGCAGCTCAGGGGATTCCAATCAGCCCCAGCATTTT CASSSGDSNQPQHF
- TRBJ2-2 TRBV19 - TGTGCCAGTAGTAACCCTAACACCGGGGAGCTGTTTTTT CASSNPNTGELFF
- TRBJ2-7 TRBV11-1 TRBD1 TGTGCCAGCAGCAGAAACAGGGGCCGAAGCTCCTACGAGCAGTACTTC CASSRNRGRSSYEQYF
once TRBJ1-1 TRBV18 - TGTGCCAGCTCACCACAGGAGTTAAGGGTGAACACTGAAGCTTTCTTT CASSPQELRVNTEAFF
- TRBJ2-5 TRBV4-2 TRBD1 TGTGCCAGCAGCCAACTGGGACAGCCCAGGGGGGAGACCCAGTACTTC CASSQLGQPRGETQYF
- TRBJ1-2 TRBV7-9 - TGTGCCAGCAGCGATGAGGGAGGGCAGGGCTACACCTTC CASSDEGGQGYTF
- TRBJ1-1 TRBV6-6 TRBD1 TGTGCCAGCAGTCGACCGGGACAGGGTGGAGCTTTCTTT CASSRPGQGGAFF
- TRBJ1-1 TRBV5-1 - TGCGCCAGCAGCAGGACAGCCCCGGGAAATGAAGCTTTCTTT CASSRTAPGNEAFF
- TRBJ1-2 TRBV4-2 - TGTGCCAGCAGCCAAGCCCCCGACGGGGGGCCCGGGGCCTCTAACTATGGCTACACCTTC CASSQAPDGGPGASNYGYTF